One sample yielded the 15 T cell receptor beta chains listed below, sequenced in a study of blood T cell repertoires in COVID-19. The table came from immunoSEQ multiplex PCR; TCRdb's copy has only in-frame clones and leaves some out. The sample carries 350,000 to 400,000 clones, 70% to 90% recorded once. The sample was PBMCs or T cells enriched from blood (not recorded which). These receptors all stem from a woman under 30 who had recovered from COVID-19.

The chain uses TRBV3-1 (or the pseudogene TRBV3-2) and TRBJ2-2; D remains ambiguous. The CDR3 has 14 residues. V lost 1 base and J 4 bases, leaving 7 bases between the germline ends. The germline CDR1 and CDR2 sequences are LGHDT and YNNKEL (reference sequence). Written as DNA, the CDR3 is TGTGCCAGCAGCCAAGTGCGCGGCACCGGGGAGCTGTTTTTT. It is translated as CASSQVRGTGELFF.

This clone has just a few counts. The J gene is TRBJ1-4, the V gene TRBV4-2; D remains ambiguous. Germline V lookup: CDR1 LGHNA, CDR2 YNFKEQ. This CDR3 has 16 amino acids. V was pared by 4 bases and J by 7 bases, with 19 bases between. The CDR3 bases are TGTGCCAGCAGCCCCTCCTCCGGGAGGGAAATTGAAAAACTGTTTTTT. Its protein is CASSPSSGREIEKLFF.

The V gene is TRBV27, the J gene TRBJ1-3; no reliable D call. The CDR3 spans 18 residues. The V and J ends lost 2 bases and 0 bases respectively, with 17 bases between them. The germline V gene encodes CDR1 MNHEY and CDR2 SMNVEV (reference sequence). The CDR3 coding sequence is TGTGCCAGCAGTTTAGTGAGACCAGCGGCCTTCTCTGGAAACACCATATATTTT. Its translation: CASSLVRPAAFSGNTIYF.

This chain joins TRBV5-6 and TRBJ2-1; D is perhaps TRBD2 (5 bases). The CDR3 is 13 amino acids. Germline CDR1 SGHDT, CDR2 YYEEEE. The V and J ends lost 0 bases and 9 bases respectively, with 10 bases between them. Here the CDR3 reads CASSLGRLGEQFF. The DNA for the CDR3 is TGTGCCAGCAGCTTGGGGAGGTTAGGTGAGCAGTTCTTC. The full variable domain, completed using reference TRBV5-6 and TRBJ2-1, is DAGVTQSPTHLIKTRGQQVTLRCSPKSGHDTVSWYQQALGQGPQFIFQYYEEEERQRGNFPDRFSGHQFPNYSSELNVNALLLGDSALYLCASSLGRLGEQFFGPGTRLTVL.

The chain is built from TRBV7-2 and TRBJ2-7; D remains ambiguous. Trimming took 2 bases from V and 5 from J, leaving 7 bases between them. The V gene's germline CDR1 is SGHTA and CDR2 FQGNSA. The CDR3 is made up of 12 amino acids. In DNA form, the CDR3 reads TGTGCCAGCAGCTTACAGGCCCACGAGCAGTACTTC. This codes for CASSLQAHEQYF.

This clone was observed once. Within the sample, other DNA sequences also encode this same CDR3. V gene TRBV10-3 combines with J gene TRBJ1-5; 9 bases agree with TRBD1. The CDR3 covers 15 residues. With 0 bases clipped from V and 4 bases from J, the junction kept 1 base outside the gene matches. Germline CDR1 reads ENHRY; CDR2 reads SYGVKD. The CDR3 DNA reads TGTGCCATCAGTGAGTCGGGACAGGGTAATCAGCCCCAGCATTTT. Amino acid sequence: CAISESGQGNQPQHF.

This clone was counted a single time. The J gene is TRBJ1-2, the V gene TRBV2; weak D call: TRBD1 (6 bases). From germline, CDR1 is SNHLY and CDR2 FYNNEI. V lost 6 bases to trimming and J lost 0 bases, with 8 bases between them. The CDR3 is made up of 13 amino acids. The CDR3 DNA reads as TGTGCCAGCAGCCGGACAGCTAACTATGGCTACACCTTC. This sequence encodes CASSRTANYGYTF.

This chain connects TRBV3-1 (or the pseudogene TRBV3-2) to TRBJ2-3; D unclear. Germline CDR1 is LGHDT and CDR2 is YNNKEL (reference sequence). The CDR3 covers 15 residues. V was pared by 1 base and J by 2 bases, with 10 bases between. CDR3 bases: TGTGCCAGCAGCCAAGTTAACTACTACACAGATACGCAGTATTTT. Protein product: CASSQVNYYTDTQYF.

J is TRBJ1-5 and V is TRBV2, with D possibly being TRBD1 (6 bases). Germline V gives CDR1 SNHLY, CDR2 FYNNEI. The germline V and J ends were trimmed by 11 bases and 8 bases, with 19 bases remaining between them. The CDR3 is made up of 13 amino acids. In nucleotides, the CDR3 is TGTGCCCAGGGGAAGGGCAGGGTCGAGCCCCAGCATTTT. Protein product: CAQGKGRVEPQHF.

J is TRBJ1-1 and V is TRBV11-2; 7 nucleotides match TRBD1. Germline-derived CDR1 and CDR2 are SGHAT and FQNNGV. Trimming took 7 bases from V and 2 from J; bases not matched to a gene: 13. This CDR3 comprises 16 residues. CDR3 amino acids: CASTPGATGVNTEAFF. For the CDR3, the DNA is TGTGCCAGCACCCCGGGGGCCACAGGGGTCAACACTGAAGCTTTCTTT. Full variable domain (rest looked up from reference TRBV11-2 and TRBJ1-1): EAGVAQSPRYKIIEKRQSVAFWCNPISGHATLYWYQQILGQGPKLLIQFQNNGVVDDSQLPKDRFSAERLKGVDSTLKIQPAKLEDSAVYLCASTPGATGVNTEAFFGQGTRLTVV.

The CDR3 DNA reads as TGTGCCAGCTCACCCGGGAATGTCCGACAGGGCTCGGCTGAAGCTTTCTTT. Residues: CASSPGNVRQGSAEAFF. The chain has TRBV18 and TRBJ1-1; 7 positions agree with TRBD1. The CDR3 extends over 17 amino acids. Trimming at V came to 3 bases and at J to 6 bases, leaving 16 bases not matched to a gene. Germline CDR1 and CDR2: KGHSH and LQKENI. Combining the CDR3 with reference TRBV18 and TRBJ1-1 gives the whole variable domain NAGVMQNPRHLVRRRGQEARLRCSPMKGHSHVYWYRQLPEEGLKFMVYLQKENIIDESGMPKERFSAEFPKEGPSILRIQQVVRGDSAAYFCASSPGNVRQGSAEAFFGQGTRLTVV.

Concerning this clone itself: Other DNA sequences in the sample encode the same CDR3. V gene TRBV28 combines with J gene TRBJ1-2; D is unclear. The CDR3 covers 13 residues. In germline, CDR1 is MDHEN, CDR2 SYDVKM. Trimming removed 2 bases from V and 6 bases from J, with 10 bases in between. In DNA, the CDR3 is TGTGCCAGCAGTTTACTTAGAGGGCATGGCTACACCTTC. It yields the protein CASSLLRGHGYTF.

V is TRBV4-1 and J is TRBJ2-1; a weak D match, TRBD1 (6 bases). The V end was cut by 4 bases, the J end by 3 bases, with 16 bases between. The CDR3 has 16 amino acids. In germline, CDR1 is MGHRA, CDR2 YSYEKL. CDR3 sequence reads: CASSRVQGSDYNEQFF. The CDR3 DNA follows: TGCGCCAGCAGCCGGGTACAGGGATCGGACTACAATGAGCAGTTCTTC.

As concerns this clone: The sample holds other DNA sequences that translate to the same CDR3. The genes are TRBV5-8 and TRBJ1-5, with D possibly matching TRBD1 (5 bases). This CDR3 has 15 amino acids. Trimming removed 2 bases at V and 0 bases at J, with 9 bases between. In germline, CDR1 is SGHTS, CDR2 YDEGEE. For the CDR3, the DNA is TGTGCCAGCAGCTTATTGACAGATAGCAATCAGCCCCAGCATTTT. This translates into CASSLLTDSNQPQHF.

This sequence joins TRBV20-1 and TRBJ2-3, with D uncertain. Trimming removed 3 bases at V and 5 bases at J, with 15 bases between. This CDR3 region has 14 residues. CDR1 and CDR2 from the germline V gene are DFQATT and SNEGSKA (reference sequence). CDR3: CSASSRSRKDTQYF. The CDR3 DNA reads TGCAGTGCTAGTTCTAGATCTCGCAAAGATACGCAGTATTTT.